This passage covers 4 T cell receptor beta chains from one sample sequenced in a study of T cells in Graves' hyperthyroidism and ophthalmopathy. Using RNA transcripts as the source, TCR beta CDR3 regions were amplified. The TCR CDR3 first-round RT-PCR relied on the HTBI primer set. Each CDR3 protein is one row after TCRdb ran MiXCR on the multiplex PCR reads. Of hundreds of thousands of distinct CDR3 sequences in the sample, approximately 40% were seen once. The source material was blood. These receptors were taken from a man aged 18 to 29 with Graves' hyperthyroidism.

This chain uses TRBV27 with TRBJ2-5; a weak D match, TRBD2 (6 bases). The V end lost 10 bases, the J end lost 1 base, and 13 bases lay between the germline ends. The germline CDR1 and CDR2 sequences are MNHEY and SMNVEV (reference sequence). This CDR3 region has 13 residues. CDR3: CATSYGGQETQYF. The CDR3 DNA follows: TGTGCCACCTCCTACGGGGGCCAAGAGACCCAGTACTTC.

As to this clonotype: A much larger clone lies a single base off, so this may be a read error. The V gene is TRBV25-1, the J gene TRBJ1-1, with D possibly TRBD1 on 6 matching bases. The CDR3 is 14 amino acids. V lost 6 bases to trimming and J lost 3 bases, with 14 bases between them. Germline values: CDR1 MGHDK, CDR2 SYGVNS. CDR3 protein: CASSGSKGDTEAFF. DNA of the CDR3: TGTGCCAGCAGCGGGTCAAAGGGGGACACTGAAGCTTTCTTT.

The genes are TRBV12-5 and TRBJ1-5; no definite D call. Germline loops: CDR1 LGHNT, CDR2 FRNRAP. The CDR3 covers 13 residues. V shed 0 bases and J shed 7 bases, with 7 bases lying between them. CDR3 protein: CASGLVEFQPQHF. The CDR3 nucleotides read TGTGCTAGTGGTTTGGTAGAATTCCAGCCCCAGCATTTT. Based on the CDR3 plus reference TRBV12-5 and TRBJ1-5, the full variable domain is DARVTQTPRHKVTEMGQEVTMRCQPILGHNTVFWYRQTMMQGLELLAYFRNRAPLDDSGMPKDRFSAEMPDATLATLKIQPSEPRDSAVYFCASGLVEFQPQHFGDGTRLSIL.

The sample holds a few counts of this clonotype. The rearrangement links TRBV7-9 to TRBJ2-2, with D possibly TRBD2 on 6 matching bases. This CDR3 region has 17 residues. CDR1 and CDR2 from the germline V gene are SEHNR and FQNEAQ (reference sequence). V shed 5 bases and J shed 5 bases, with 21 bases lying between them. CDR3 sequence reads: CASSPWGDRHWTGELFF. CDR3 DNA sequence: TGTGCCAGCAGCCCCTGGGGGGATAGGCACTGGACCGGGGAGCTGTTTTTT.